This passage covers 14 T cell receptor beta chains from one sample sequenced in a study of prognosis after radiotherapy for stage I lung cancer. Amplification of TCR beta CDR3 from genomic DNA used two-round multiplex PCR. With primers specific to each TRBV and TRBJ gene, the first-round PCR was performed. TCRdb ran MiXCR on the multiplex PCR reads and lists one entry per CDR3 protein. Found here are roughly 16,000 distinct CDR3 sequences, around 30% of them singletons; the top ten hold roughly 25%. This material consisted of PBMCs, taken before or after stereotactic body radiation therapy (not recorded which). These receptors all come from a donor aged 50 or older with non-small cell lung cancer.

This chain uses TRBV5-1 with TRBJ2-7; TRBD2 might be the D (6 bases). This CDR3 contains 15 residues. In germline, CDR1 is SGHRS, CDR2 YFSETQ. Trimming shortened V by 4 bases and J by 6 bases, and 20 bases separated the two germline ends. The CDR3 spells CASSPRASVTIEQYF. DNA of the CDR3: TGCGCCAGCAGCCCCCGGGCTAGCGTGACCATCGAGCAGTACTTC.

The chain is built from TRBV2 and TRBJ2-1, with unresolved D. Trimming pared 3 bases from V and 10 bases from J, leaving 10 bases between. The CDR3 spans 12 residues. CDR1 and CDR2 (germline): SNHLY, FYNNEI. The CDR3 bases are TGTGCCAGCAGTGATTGGTCTGGCGAGCAGTTCTTC. This translates into CASSDWSGEQFF.

At least ten counts were recorded for this clonotype. This CDR3 reads CASSEPDRDNFGQPQHF. CDR3 bases: TGCGCCAGCAGTGAACCAGACCGGGACAATTTCGGTCAGCCCCAGCATTTT. This chain joins TRBV10-2 and TRBJ1-5; TRBD1 might be the D (6 bases). The V gene lost 3 bases and the J gene lost 6 bases, with 21 bases spanning the gap. The CDR3 contains 17 residues. Per germline, CDR1 WSHSY and CDR2 SAAADI.

Ten or more counts support this clonotype. The rearrangement joins TRBV25-1 to TRBJ2-1, with TRBD2 matching 9 bases. CDR1 is MGHDK, CDR2 SYGVNS, per germline. The CDR3 extends over 15 amino acids. V trimming: 4 bases; J trimming: 8 bases; junction bases outside the gene matches: 9. The CDR3 sequence is CASSVAGVTGYEQFF. In DNA form, the CDR3 reads TGTGCCAGCAGTGTAGCGGGAGTGACTGGGTATGAGCAGTTCTTC.

The chain combines TRBV28 with TRBJ1-1, with D unresolved. V was cut by 4 bases and J by 1 base, with 10 bases left in between. The CDR3 has 14 residues. Germline CDR1 reads MDHEN; CDR2 reads SYDVKM. The CDR3 loop reads CASSSDMRNTEAFF. The DNA of the CDR3 is TGTGCCAGCAGTTCTGACATGAGGAACACTGAAGCTTTCTTT.

This clonotype is medium-sized. DNA of the CDR3: TGCGCCAGCAGAACGGGACAGATTAATAATTCACCCCTCCACTTT. This codes for CASRTGQINNSPLHF. V and J are TRBV5-1 and TRBJ1-6, with 7 bases identical to TRBD1. CDR1 and CDR2 from the germline V gene are SGHRS and YFSETQ. The CDR3 is made up of 15 amino acids. The ends lost 5 bases at V and 5 bases at J; junction bases unmatched: 7.

A word on this clonotype: This sequence is one base from a far larger clone and is likely a read error. The DNA of the CDR3 is TGCAGTGCTACCCCCCTGGGGGGTGATCAGTTCTTC. Amino acid sequence: CSATPLGGDQFF. The chain links TRBV20-1 to TRBJ2-5, with D possibly TRBD2 on 6 matching bases. The DNA matches TRBJ2-1 better at its end, which makes the J call doubtful. Per the germline V gene, CDR1 is DFQATT and CDR2 is SNEGSKA (reference sequence). This CDR3 spans 12 amino acids.

In this sample, this clonotype turned up many times. This chain uses TRBV20-1 with TRBJ2-1, with D tentatively TRBD2 (5 bases). The germline CDR1 and CDR2 sequences are DFQATT and SNEGSKA (reference sequence). This CDR3 comprises 13 residues. Trimming pared 3 bases from V and 4 bases from J, leaving 10 bases between. CDR3 region: CSASEGSYNEQFF. The CDR3 DNA sequence: TGCAGTGCTAGCGAGGGTTCATACAATGAGCAGTTCTTC.

Within the sample, this clonotype is medium-sized. The rearrangement links TRBV6-4 to TRBJ2-1, with D hard to call. CDR3 length equals 12 residues. Trimming removed 5 bases from V and 4 bases from J, with 6 bases in between. Germline-derived CDR1 and CDR2 are MRHNA and SNTAGT. CDR3 sequence reads: CASSWGYNEQFF. DNA for the CDR3: TGTGCCAGCAGTTGGGGATACAATGAGCAGTTCTTC.

The sample holds a few counts of this clonotype. Since a much larger clone is just one base distant, this may be a read error. The V call is TRBV6-9, the J call TRBJ2-7, with a weak D call TRBD1 (6 bases). V lost 3 bases and J lost 7, with 19 bases in between. Germline loops: CDR1 MNHGY, CDR2 SVAAGI. There are 15 residues in the CDR3. CDR3 sequence reads: CASSYVETGASEQYF. The CDR3 DNA reads TGTGCCAGCAGTTACGTCGAGACAGGAGCTTCTGAGCAGTACTTC.

This clonotype was seen ten or more times. V is TRBV6-5 and J is TRBJ1-1, with 7 bases fitting TRBD1. Losses at the gene ends were 0 bases for V and 11 bases for J; bases not matched to a gene: 9. This CDR3 region has 14 residues. CDR1 is MNHEY and CDR2 is SVGAGI in the germline V gene. CDR3 in DNA: TGTGCCAGCAGTTACTCGAGGAGGGACAGTACGGCTTTCTTT. Translated, it gives CASSYSRRDSTAFF.

This clonotype was seen a handful of times. This may be a read error, as it is one base from a much larger clone. J is TRBJ1-5 and V is TRBV7-9, with unresolved D. From germline, CDR1 is SEHNR and CDR2 FQNEAQ (reference sequence). The CDR3 is 12 residues long. The CDR3 loop is CASGLDRQPQHF. CDR3 nucleotides: TGTGCCAGCGGCTTAGATCGTCAGCCCCAGCATTTT.

This clonotype was seen at least ten times. The chain carries TRBV14 and TRBJ1-2; D might be TRBD1 (5 bases). The CDR3 extends over 13 amino acids. The germline V and J ends were trimmed by 1 base and 4 bases, with 7 bases remaining between them. Germline CDR1 is SGHDN and CDR2 is FVKESK. CDR3 sequence (DNA): TGTGCCAGCAGCCAAGGTCAGGGCTATGGCTACACCTTC. It specifies CASSQGQGYGYTF.

In the case of this clonotype: It differs at one base from a far larger clone, so likely a read error. The chain employs TRBV6-5 and TRBJ1-1; D remains ambiguous. Germline V gene lookup returns CDR1 MNHEY and CDR2 SVGAGI. Trimming took off 5 bases at V and 4 bases at J, with 14 bases between the two ends. The CDR3 consists of 14 residues. CDR3 region: CASSQQAESTEAFF. The CDR3 DNA follows: TGTGCCAGCAGTCAGCAAGCGGAGAGCACTGAAGCTTTCTTT.